The clone carrying this T cell receptor (beta chain) was detected many times. Original handling: Estimates of nucleated cell counts were drawn from the amplification of reference gene primers. Produced via immunoSEQ multiplex PCR; TCRdb's table is partial and in-frame only. The V and J calls and clone size are taken from that table; D and trimming were inferred from the DNA. The repertoire has about 140,000 clones, 76% of them found once; the top ten carry 3.5% to 5.5%. Germline CDR1 SNHLY, CDR2 FYNNEI. The CDR3 spans 15 residues. J gave up 3 bases and V 6 bases, and 8 bases lay outside the gene matches. This sample is part of a study of blood T cell repertoires in COVID-19. Study-level information: The United States, Italy and Spain provided the acute and convalescent COVID-19 samples. T cells, B-cell-depleted T cells, or PBMCs supplied cDNA or gDNA.

This sequence originates from a woman older than 75 with active or convalescent COVID-19. The gene calls are TRBV2 and TRBJ1-5; 7 nucleotides match TRBD1. Sequenced sample: peripheral blood. DNA for the CDR3: TGTGCCAGCAGAAGGACAGGTGGGTTCAATCAGCCCCAGCATTTT. Translation: CASRRTGGFNQPQHF.